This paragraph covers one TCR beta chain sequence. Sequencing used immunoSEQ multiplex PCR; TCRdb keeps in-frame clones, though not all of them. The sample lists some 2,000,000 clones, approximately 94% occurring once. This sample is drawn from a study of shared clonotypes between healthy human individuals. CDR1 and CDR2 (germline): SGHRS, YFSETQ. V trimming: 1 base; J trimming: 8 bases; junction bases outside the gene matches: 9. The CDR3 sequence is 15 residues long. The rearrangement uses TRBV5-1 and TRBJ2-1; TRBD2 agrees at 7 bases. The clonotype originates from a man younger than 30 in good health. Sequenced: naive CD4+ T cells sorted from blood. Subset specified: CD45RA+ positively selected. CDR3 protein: CASSLWAGASDEQFF. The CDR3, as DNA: TGCGCCAGCAGCTTGTGGGCGGGAGCATCGGATGAGCAGTTCTTC.